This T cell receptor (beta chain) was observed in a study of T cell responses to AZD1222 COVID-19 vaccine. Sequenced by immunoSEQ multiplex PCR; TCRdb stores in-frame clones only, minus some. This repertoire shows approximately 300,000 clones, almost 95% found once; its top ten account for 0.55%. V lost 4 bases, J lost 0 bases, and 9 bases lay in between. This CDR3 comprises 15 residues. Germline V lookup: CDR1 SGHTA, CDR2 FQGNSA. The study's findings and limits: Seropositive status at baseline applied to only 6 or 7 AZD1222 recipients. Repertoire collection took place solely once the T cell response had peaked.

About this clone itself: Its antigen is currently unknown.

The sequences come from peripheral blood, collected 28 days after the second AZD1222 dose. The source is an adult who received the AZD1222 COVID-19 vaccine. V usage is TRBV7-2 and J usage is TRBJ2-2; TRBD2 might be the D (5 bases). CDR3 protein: CASSWRGPNTGELFF. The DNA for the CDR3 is TGTGCCAGCAGCTGGAGAGGGCCGAACACCGGGGAGCTGTTTTTT.